The clone carrying this T cell receptor (beta chain) was counted once. In the study's own analysis: The authors estimated nucleated cell counts from reference gene primer amplification. TCRdb's copy holds only in-frame clones and misses some; the assay was immunoSEQ multiplex PCR. V and J calls and clone size come straight from that table; D and trimming were deduced from the DNA. This table holds about 320,000 clones, around 90% found once. CDR1 and CDR2 from the germline V gene are LGHDT and YNNKEL (reference sequence). The CDR3 contains 16 residues. V shed 1 base, J shed 1 base, and the junction held 2 bases outside the gene matches. The entry originates in a study of blood T cell repertoires in COVID-19. Study-level background: The origin of the acute and convalescent COVID-19 samples was the United States, Italy and Spain.

Two consecutive negative NP/OP PCR tests, clearance, or resolved symptoms defined Cohort 3 recovery. Sequencing was done on a sample of PBMCs or T cells enriched from blood (not recorded which). This sequence joins TRBV3-1 (or the pseudogene TRBV3-2) and TRBJ2-3; 10 bases match TRBD2. The origin of this receptor is a man aged 60-69 years who had recovered from COVID-19. The CDR3 region has the DNA TGTGCCAGCAGCCAAGCTAGCGGGGGTCGCACAGATACGCAGTATTTT. Encoded protein: CASSQASGGRTDTQYF.